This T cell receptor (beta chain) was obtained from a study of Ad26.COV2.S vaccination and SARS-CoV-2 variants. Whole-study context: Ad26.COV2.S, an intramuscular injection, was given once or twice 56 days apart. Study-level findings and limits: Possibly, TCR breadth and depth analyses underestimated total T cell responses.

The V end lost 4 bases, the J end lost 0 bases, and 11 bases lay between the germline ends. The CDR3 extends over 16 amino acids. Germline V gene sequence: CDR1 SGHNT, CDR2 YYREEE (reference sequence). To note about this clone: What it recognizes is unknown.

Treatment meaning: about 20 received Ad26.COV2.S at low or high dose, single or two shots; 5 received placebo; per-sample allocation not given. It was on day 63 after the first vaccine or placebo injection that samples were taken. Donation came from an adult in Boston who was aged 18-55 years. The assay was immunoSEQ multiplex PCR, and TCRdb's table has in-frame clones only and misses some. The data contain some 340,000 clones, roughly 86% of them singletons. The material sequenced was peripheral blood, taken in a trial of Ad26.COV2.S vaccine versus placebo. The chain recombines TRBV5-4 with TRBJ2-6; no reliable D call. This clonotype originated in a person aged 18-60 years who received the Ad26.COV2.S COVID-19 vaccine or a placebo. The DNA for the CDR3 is TGTGCCAGCAGCCTTGACCCTAACTCTGGGGCCAACGTCCTGACTTTC. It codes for CASSLDPNSGANVLTF.